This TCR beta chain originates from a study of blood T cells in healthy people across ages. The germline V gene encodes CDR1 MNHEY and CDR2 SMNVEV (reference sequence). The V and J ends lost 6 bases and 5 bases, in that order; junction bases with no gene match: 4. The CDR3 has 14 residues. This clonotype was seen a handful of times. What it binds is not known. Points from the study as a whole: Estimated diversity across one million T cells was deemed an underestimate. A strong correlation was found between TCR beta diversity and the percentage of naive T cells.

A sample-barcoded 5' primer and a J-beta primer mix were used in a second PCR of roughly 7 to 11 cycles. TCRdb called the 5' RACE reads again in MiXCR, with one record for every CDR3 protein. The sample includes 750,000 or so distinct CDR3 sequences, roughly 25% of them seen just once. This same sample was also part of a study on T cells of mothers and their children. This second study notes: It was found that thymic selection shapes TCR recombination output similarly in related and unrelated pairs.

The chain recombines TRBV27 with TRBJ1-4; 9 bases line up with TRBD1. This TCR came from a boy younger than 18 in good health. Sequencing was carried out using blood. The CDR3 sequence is CASRDRGRNEKLFF. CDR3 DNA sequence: TGTGCCAGCAGAGACAGGGGGAGAAATGAAAAACTGTTTTTT.